Below, 10 T cell receptor beta chains from the same sample are listed, as sequenced in a study of control samples from healthy donors and cancer patients. Sequenced by immunoSEQ multiplex PCR; TCRdb stores in-frame clones only, minus some. The sample has approximately 70,000 clones, around 90% seen once. The sequenced sample consisted of PBMCs. The receptors were sampled from a man between 60 and 75 years old with colorectal cancer.

The chain uses TRBV3-1 (or the pseudogene TRBV3-2) and TRBJ1-4, with 9 bases matching TRBD1. V trimming: 1 base; J trimming: 3 bases; junction bases outside the gene matches: 3. CDR1 and CDR2 from the germline V gene are LGHDT and YNNKEL (reference sequence). The CDR3 is 16 amino acids. Written as DNA, the CDR3 is TGTGCCAGCAGCCAAGCCCGACAGGGGGCTAATGAAAAACTGTTTTTT. Translation gives CASSQARQGANEKLFF.

The chain carries TRBV7-8 and TRBJ1-2; 10 positions match TRBD1. The J segment lost 9 bases and the V segment lost 0 bases, leaving 7 bases of the junction unmatched. In germline, CDR1 is SGHVS, CDR2 FQNEAQ. This CDR3 is 15 amino acids long. The CDR3 loop reads CASSLAGTGERSYTF. The CDR3, as DNA: TGTGCCAGCAGCTTAGCCGGGACAGGGGAGAGGAGCTACACCTTC.

The genes are TRBV7-8 and TRBJ2-1; the match to TRBD2 covers 14 bases. The ends lost 5 bases at V and 7 bases at J; junction bases unmatched: 4. Germline CDR1 SGHVS, CDR2 FQNEAQ. This CDR3 comprises 15 residues. The CDR3 DNA is TGTGCCAGCAGCCAGACTAGCGGGGGGGCTAATGAGCAGTTCTTC. This sequence encodes CASSQTSGGANEQFF. The full variable domain, with the rest looked up from reference TRBV7-8 and TRBJ2-1, is GAGVSQSPRYKVAKRGQDVALRCDPISGHVSLFWYQQALGQGPEFLTYFQNEAQLDKSGLPSDRFFAERPEGSVSTLKIQRTQQEDSAVYLCASSQTSGGANEQFFGPGTRLTVL.

To note about this clone: Other DNA sequences within the sample encode an identical CDR3. The chain recombines TRBV9 with TRBJ1-2; 9 nucleotides align to TRBD1. Trimming cost V 3 bases and J 1 base; bases outside gene matches: 10. This CDR3 region has 17 residues. Per germline, CDR1 SGDLS and CDR2 YYNGEE. CDR3 sequence (DNA): TGTGCCAGCAGCGCGGCCCCCGACAGGGGGGGTAACTATGGCTACACCTTC. Protein sequence: CASSAAPDRGGNYGYTF.

The gene calls are TRBV2 and TRBJ2-1, with D unresolved. With 5 bases removed from V and 2 bases from J, the gap between germline ends came to 7 bases. The germline gives CDR1 SNHLY, CDR2 FYNNEI. The CDR3 extends over 13 amino acids. Here the CDR3 reads CASSRGTYNEQFF. The CDR3 nucleotides read TGTGCCAGCAGTCGTGGCACCTACAATGAGCAGTTCTTC.

The chain uses TRBV18 and TRBJ2-7; D gene ambiguous. The CDR3 spans 15 residues. V was shortened by 5 bases and J by 2 bases, with 16 bases between the two germline ends. Germline CDR1 and CDR2: KGHSH and LQKENI. In DNA form, the CDR3 reads TGTGCCAGCTCAACCGAATGGACCTCTACCTACGAGCAGTACTTC. Its protein is CASSTEWTSTYEQYF.

The chain employs TRBV6-5 and TRBJ1-2; 10 nucleotides agree with TRBD1. The CDR3 spans 15 residues. Germline lookup yields CDR1 MNHEY and CDR2 SVGAGI. V trimming: 7 bases; J trimming: 7 bases; junction bases outside the gene matches: 12. The CDR3: CASTSGTGAKSGYTF. The CDR3 bases are TGTGCCAGCACCTCAGGGACAGGGGCGAAGTCTGGCTACACCTTC.

The chain carries TRBV7-8 and TRBJ2-2, with D possibly being TRBD1 (5 bases). Germline V gives CDR1 SGHVS, CDR2 FQNEAQ. The V end was cut by 4 bases, the J end by 6 bases, with 12 bases between. The CDR3 is 14 amino acids. CDR3 loop: CASSSLRVPGELFF. The CDR3 DNA is TGTGCCAGCAGCTCTCTCAGGGTGCCCGGGGAGCTGTTTTTT.

In its sample, this clone was seen once. The rearrangement joins TRBV4-1 to TRBJ2-5; 11 bases agree with TRBD2. J lost 5 bases, V lost 1 base, and 12 bases had no gene match. The CDR3 loop spans 18 amino acids. Germline values: CDR1 MGHRA, CDR2 YSYEKL. The CDR3 protein is CASSQGTSGPFMGETQYF. DNA of the CDR3: TGCGCCAGCAGCCAAGGGACTAGCGGGCCATTTATGGGGGAGACCCAGTACTTC.

This clone was observed a handful of times. Other nucleotide sequences from this sample produce the same CDR3. The rearrangement joins TRBV7-9 to TRBJ1-1; unclear D gene. This CDR3 has 14 residues. Trimming removed 5 bases from V and 1 base from J, with 11 bases in between. Germline CDR1 reads SEHNR; CDR2 reads FQNEAQ (reference sequence). The CDR3 reads CASSALSGNTEAFF. The CDR3 bases are TGTGCCAGCAGCGCCCTAAGTGGGAACACTGAAGCTTTCTTT.